One and the same sample provided the 2 T cell receptor beta chains below, sequenced in a study of patients and donors after allogeneic stem cell transplantation. TCRdb independently ran MiXCR on the RT-PCR reads; one entry per CDR3 protein. The sample contains about a million distinct CDR3 sequences, 18% of which appear only once. The sample consisted of blood, either unsorted or a sorted T cell fraction (not recorded which). These TCRs come from a human donor who was either an allogeneic HSCT recipient or a stem cell or donor lymphocyte infusion donor (not recorded which). It is not recorded whose cells these are; they may come from a transplant donor.

This clonotype was seen a handful of times. The chain is built from TRBV4-1 and TRBJ1-1; D not resolved. Trimming took 0 bases from V and 0 from J, leaving 11 bases between them. Germline CDR1 and CDR2: MGHRA and YSYEKL. CDR3 size: 16 residues. In nucleotides, the CDR3 is TGCGCCAGCAGCCAAGAAAACGAGGGAATGAACACTGAAGCTTTCTTT. Protein: CASSQENEGMNTEAFF.

In this sample, this clonotype turned up a few times. V gene TRBV7-3 combines with J gene TRBJ1-1; unclear D gene. CDR1 and CDR2 (germline): SGHTA, FQGTGA. The ends were cut back, 2 bases at V and 3 bases at J, with 10 bases in the middle. This CDR3 spans 14 amino acids. The CDR3 sequence: CASSLGIGDTEAFF. CDR3 bases: TGTGCCAGCAGCTTAGGCATCGGGGACACTGAAGCTTTCTTT.